The 14 T cell receptor beta chains below were found in one sample sequenced in a study of OX40 agonist ivuxolimab in advanced cancers. Assay used: immunoSEQ multiplex PCR; TCRdb lists only in-frame clones, some missing. The data show tens of thousands of clones, 80% to 90% seen once. Specimen: CD4+ or CD8+ T cells sorted from blood, collected in a trial of the OX40 agonist ivuxolimab. The receptors here all came from an adult with an advanced solid tumor such as melanoma, head and neck, liver or kidney cancer.

This clone was seen only a few times. The J gene is TRBJ1-6, the V gene TRBV28, with 8 bases that match TRBD1. Germline V gene lookup returns CDR1 MDHEN and CDR2 SYDVKM. This CDR3 comprises 16 residues. J lost 2 bases, V lost 5 bases, and 5 bases had no gene match. CDR3 DNA: TGTGCCAGCAGTGAGGCACAGGGGGCCTATAATTCACCCCTCCACTTT. It yields the protein CASSEAQGAYNSPLHF.

In regard to this clone: Other DNA sequences in the sample encode the same CDR3. The V and J genes are TRBV28 and TRBJ1-1; D remains unclear. From germline, CDR1 is MDHEN and CDR2 SYDVKM. Deletions cut 1 base from V and 1 base from J, with 4 bases between. The CDR3 runs 13 residues. CDR3 DNA: TGTGCCAGCAGTTTATACAGGAACACTGAAGCTTTCTTT. Residues: CASSLYRNTEAFF.

The chain carries TRBV4-3 and TRBJ2-7; D gene unclear. CDR3 length: 15 amino acids. The germline gives CDR1 LGHNA, CDR2 YSLEER. The V end lost 0 bases, the J end lost 5 bases, and 14 bases lay between the germline ends. The CDR3 region is CASSQDGYGSNEQYF. The CDR3 nucleotides are TGCGCCAGCAGCCAAGATGGATACGGGTCCAACGAGCAGTACTTC.

The CDR3 loop is CASNPRGLAGNTGELFF. As DNA, the CDR3 is TGTGCCAGCAACCCCAGGGGACTAGCGGGTAACACCGGGGAGCTGTTTTTT. The rearrangement joins TRBV27 to TRBJ2-2; TRBD2 matches at 12 bases. The trim removed 7 bases at V and 2 bases at J, leaving 8 bases unmatched. This CDR3 has 17 amino acids. The germline V gene encodes CDR1 MNHEY and CDR2 SMNVEV (reference sequence).

The chain joins TRBV5-1 to TRBJ1-4; 8 bases are a match to TRBD1. The CDR3 length is 15 residues. J gave up 3 bases and V 4 bases, and 5 bases lay outside the gene matches. Germline CDR1 SGHRS, CDR2 YFSETQ. CDR3 bases: TGCGCCAGCAGCGCGACAGGGGCACCTAATGAAAAACTGTTTTTT. Protein product: CASSATGAPNEKLFF.

V usage is TRBV9 and J usage is TRBJ2-5; TRBD2 matches 12 bases. Germline trimming cut 0 bases from V and 5 bases from J; bases unmatched to any gene: 5. Looked up from germline, CDR1 is SGDLS and CDR2 is YYNGEE. The CDR3 extends over 16 amino acids. The CDR3 bases are TGTGCCAGCAGCGTAGGACTACTAGCGGGGGGTGAGACCCAGTACTTC. Encoded protein: CASSVGLLAGGETQYF. Looking up the rest from reference TRBV9 and TRBJ2-5 gives the full variable domain: DSGVTQTPKHLITATGQRVTLRCSPRSGDLSVYWYQQSLDQGLQFLIQYYNGEERAKGNILERFSAQQFPDLHSELNLSSLELGDSALYFCASSVGLLAGGETQYFGPGTRLLVL.

This rearrangement joins TRBV5-4 to TRBJ2-4; tentative D call: TRBD1 (7 bases). Germline values: CDR1 SGHNT, CDR2 YYREEE (reference sequence). This CDR3 has 17 residues. Trimming cost V 0 bases and J 7 bases, with 20 bases left between them. The CDR3 protein is CASSLAPGGSTSNIQYF. CDR3 sequence (DNA): TGTGCCAGCAGCTTGGCCCCAGGGGGGAGTACGAGTAACATTCAGTACTTC.

The rearrangement uses TRBV5-1 and TRBJ1-3; D gene ambiguous. Germline values: CDR1 SGHRS, CDR2 YFSETQ. CDR3 length equals 13 residues. The germline V and J ends were trimmed by 7 bases and 1 base, with 9 bases remaining between them. The CDR3 DNA sequence: TGCGCCAGCCCCCCCGAGTCTGGAAACACCATATATTTT. Amino acids: CASPPESGNTIYF.

This rearrangement joins TRBV7-8 to TRBJ1-5; possible D gene TRBD1, 5 bases. The CDR3 contains 14 residues. CDR1 is SGHVS, CDR2 FQNEAQ, per germline. Trimming took off 3 bases at V and 1 base at J, with 7 bases between the two ends. The CDR3 region is CASSFGTSNQPQHF. CDR3 nucleotides: TGTGCCAGCAGCTTTGGGACCAGCAATCAGCCCCAGCATTTT. Complete variable domain (other parts from reference TRBV7-8 and TRBJ1-5): GAGVSQSPRYKVAKRGQDVALRCDPISGHVSLFWYQQALGQGPEFLTYFQNEAQLDKSGLPSDRFFAERPEGSVSTLKIQRTQQEDSAVYLCASSFGTSNQPQHFGDGTRLSIL.

V gene TRBV4-2 combines with J gene TRBJ2-3, with 12 bases identical to TRBD2. The junction had 2 bases not matched to a gene; V was cut back by 4 bases and J by 0 bases. This CDR3 comprises 16 residues. Per the germline V gene, CDR1 is LGHNA and CDR2 is YNFKEQ. CDR3 residues: CASSLGLAGSTDTQYF. The CDR3, as DNA: TGTGCCAGCAGCCTCGGACTAGCGGGGAGCACAGATACGCAGTATTTT.

The chain has TRBV6-5 and TRBJ2-3; perhaps TRBD1 as D (5 bases). CDR3 length: 14 residues. Germline CDR1 is MNHEY and CDR2 is SVGAGI. V lost 9 bases to trimming and J lost 0 bases, with 13 bases between them. DNA for the CDR3: TGTGCCAGTTGGGGCCTATTTAGCACAGATACGCAGTATTTT. Translation: CASWGLFSTDTQYF.

The V gene is TRBV6-6, the J gene TRBJ1-2, with a weak D call TRBD1 (5 bases). V was clipped by 6 bases and J by 3 bases, with 8 bases between them. The germline CDR1 and CDR2 sequences are MNHNY and SVGAGI (reference sequence). This CDR3 spans 12 amino acids. In DNA form, the CDR3 reads TGTGCCAGCAGCCGGGGGGACTATGGCTACACCTTC. Amino acid sequence: CASSRGDYGYTF.

The chain has TRBV5-1 and TRBJ2-1; 10 bases line up with TRBD2. Germline V lookup: CDR1 SGHRS, CDR2 YFSETQ. The V gene end was trimmed by 0 bases and the J gene end by 7 bases; junction bases not matched to a gene: 4. This CDR3 region has 15 residues. CDR3 bases: TGCGCCAGCAGCTTGGGTCTAGCGGGAGTTAATGAGCAGTTCTTC. It specifies CASSLGLAGVNEQFF.

The genes are TRBV18 and TRBJ2-1; D gene uncertain. The V and J ends lost 3 bases and 8 bases respectively, with 14 bases between them. This CDR3 region has 14 residues. Germline loops: CDR1 KGHSH, CDR2 LQKENI. CDR3 sequence reads: CASSPSSAADEQFF. In nucleotides, the CDR3 is TGTGCCAGCTCACCCTCTTCCGCGGCAGATGAGCAGTTCTTC.